This TCR beta chain originates from a study of CD8+ T cells in alopecia areata. The CD4+ cells of about five biomarker-study patients went through sorting. This sorting yielded CD25+CD127- cells. This CDR3 has 14 amino acids. Germline V gene data show CDR1 as SSHAT and CDR2 as FNYEAQ (reference sequence). In the case of this clone: Sequence at one end of the junction differs from germline and may be a read error.

Extraction and reverse transcription of RNA yielded cDNA as the sequencing template. This table comes from immunoSEQ multiplex PCR, and its TCRdb copy is limited to in-frame clones, with some not included. The sample consists of over 14,000 clones, roughly 61% of them appearing once. The sequenced sample consisted of CD4+ Tregs sorted from blood. The gene calls are TRBV7-7 and TRBJ2-3; D gene ambiguous. The receptor's source is a human donor with alopecia areata. CDR3 residues: CASSLGLSTDTQYF. For the CDR3, the DNA is TGTGCTAGCAGCTTAGGATTATCCACAGATACGCAGTATTTT.